These 18 T cell receptor beta chains share one sample of origin, sequenced in a study of cytomegalovirus exposure and HLA in healthy donors. PCR amplification relied on 60 Vbeta primers (plus 13 Jbeta primers). Measured with immunoSEQ multiplex PCR; TCRdb has only the in-frame clones, and not every one. The table has 150,000 to 200,000 clones, more than 65% seen once. The sample comprised PBMCs. These receptors were taken from a man between 18 and 35 years old in good health and CMV-seropositive.

Points on this clone: At one of its ends the junction is not consistent with the germline gene, which may arise from a read error. The rearrangement links TRBV27 to TRBJ1-5, with 8 bases matching TRBD1. CDR3 length: 15 amino acids. Germline-derived CDR1 and CDR2 are MNHEY and SMNVEV (reference sequence). For the CDR3, the DNA is TGTGCCGGCAGAAAACTCGGACAGGGCGGTCAGCCCCAGCATTTT. Translated: CAGRKLGQGGQPQHF.

The rearrangement joins TRBV5-8 to TRBJ2-7, with 9 bases matching TRBD1. CDR1 SGHTS and CDR2 YDEGEE come from the germline V gene. J was trimmed by 5 bases and V by 4 bases; bases with no gene match: 13. The CDR3 is 16 residues long. As DNA, the CDR3 is TGTGCCAGCAGCGTGGGGGACGGGACAGGGAAGGACGAGCAGTACGTC. Its translation is CASSVGDGTGKDEQYV.

The chain has TRBV5-1 and TRBJ2-5; D ambiguous. The V end was cut by 0 bases, the J end by 3 bases, with 12 bases between. Germline CDR1 reads SGHRS; CDR2 reads YFSETQ. The CDR3 has 15 residues. CDR3 protein: CASSLVVARKETQYF. DNA of the CDR3: TGCGCCAGCAGCTTGGTGGTCGCGCGAAAAGAGACCCAGTACTTC.

This chain connects TRBV2 to TRBJ1-1; D gene ambiguous. The CDR3 covers 13 residues. V was pared by 6 bases and J by 0 bases, with 8 bases between. Germline V CDR1 and CDR2: SNHLY, FYNNEI. The CDR3 is CASRLRMNTEAFF. In nucleotides, the CDR3 is TGTGCCAGCAGGCTACGCATGAACACTGAAGCTTTCTTT.

The rearrangement links TRBV5-6 to TRBJ1-3, with D maybe TRBD1 (5 bases). Germline V CDR1 and CDR2: SGHDT, YYEEEE. The V and J ends lost 2 bases and 6 bases respectively, with 21 bases between them. This CDR3 is 17 amino acids long. The CDR3 region is CASSFYSQGRLVNTIYF. DNA for the CDR3: TGTGCCAGCAGCTTCTATTCGCAGGGTCGCCTGGTAAACACCATATATTTT.

The J gene is TRBJ2-7, the V gene TRBV30; D possibly corresponds to TRBD2 (6 bases). Trimming took off 3 bases at V and 4 bases at J, with 16 bases between the two ends. The CDR3 totals 14 residues. The V gene's germline CDR1 is GTSNPN and CDR2 SVGIG (reference sequence). This CDR3 reads CAWSPGGQEYEQYV. The DNA for the CDR3 is TGTGCCTGGAGCCCAGGAGGGCAGGAGTACGAGCAGTACGTC.

This sequence joins TRBV19 and TRBJ2-3; 8 nucleotides line up with TRBD2. J lost 5 bases, V lost 7 bases, and 14 bases had no gene match. CDR1 is LNHDA and CDR2 is SQIVND in the germline V gene (reference sequence). This CDR3 has 16 amino acids. The CDR3 spells CASTLAGPARKDTQYF. The DNA for the CDR3 is TGTGCCAGTACCTTAGCGGGGCCCGCCAGGAAAGATACGCAGTATTTT.

V gene TRBV5-1 combines with J gene TRBJ1-2; TRBD1 is a possible D gene (6 bases). CDR3 length equals 14 residues. V dropped 4 bases and J dropped 8 bases, with 18 bases sitting between them. The germline CDR1 and CDR2 sequences are SGHRS and YFSETQ. The DNA for the CDR3 is TGCGCCAGCAGCCCCGCGCAGGGGTTGGGCGGCTACACCTTC. Protein product: CASSPAQGLGGYTF. The full variable domain, rest sourced from reference TRBV5-1 and TRBJ1-2, is KAGVTQTPRYLIKTRGQQVTLSCSPISGHRSVSWYQQTPGQGLQFLFEYFSETQRNKGNFPGRFSGRQFSNSRSEMNVSTLELGDSALYLCASSPAQGLGGYTFGSGTRLTVV.

V is TRBV19 and J is TRBJ2-2; no clear D. V lost 7 bases and J lost 6, with 15 bases in between. This CDR3 has 14 amino acids. The germline V gene has CDR1 LNHDA and CDR2 SQIVND (reference sequence). The CDR3: CASITRVGAGELFF. The CDR3 DNA is TGTGCCAGTATCACCCGGGTTGGCGCCGGGGAGCTGTTTTTT.

This sequence joins TRBV5-1 and TRBJ1-2; TRBD1 matches 7 bases. Trimming took 4 bases from V and 3 from J; bases not matched to a gene: 3. From germline, CDR1 is SGHRS and CDR2 YFSETQ. The CDR3 sequence is 13 residues long. The CDR3 DNA sequence: TGCGCCAGCAGCCCCGGACAGGACTATGGCTACACCTTC. Its translation: CASSPGQDYGYTF.

This clone has more than one count but fewer than ten. The rearrangement joins TRBV18 to TRBJ1-4, with D tentatively TRBD1 (5 bases). Germline CDR1 KGHSH, CDR2 LQKENI. Between the trimmed V and J ends, which lost 2 bases and 6 bases, there was a span of 10 bases. The CDR3 consists of 14 residues. Written as DNA, the CDR3 is TGTGCCAGCTCACCAACAGGAAACCATGAAAAACTGTTTTTT. Protein: CASSPTGNHEKLFF.

This chain connects TRBV18 to TRBJ1-2; 8 bases line up with TRBD1. CDR1 KGHSH and CDR2 LQKENI come from the germline V gene. This CDR3 comprises 14 residues. V lost 3 bases, J lost 4 bases, and 4 bases stayed unmatched. The CDR3 loop is CASSPRDRGYGYTF. Written as DNA, the CDR3 is TGTGCCAGCTCACCCCGAGACAGGGGCTATGGCTACACCTTC.

The V gene is TRBV2, the J gene TRBJ1-5; D uncertain. From germline, CDR1 is SNHLY and CDR2 FYNNEI. V was pared by 0 bases and J by 4 bases, with 10 bases between. The CDR3 consists of 15 residues. The CDR3 sequence: CASSEARAGNQPQHF. Here the CDR3 DNA reads TGTGCCAGCAGTGAAGCGAGGGCAGGTAATCAGCCCCAGCATTTT.

The chain employs TRBV27 and TRBJ2-1; 7 bases align to TRBD2. Germline V gene data show CDR1 as MNHEY and CDR2 as SMNVEV (reference sequence). There are 15 residues in the CDR3. Trimming removed 8 bases from V and 5 bases from J; junction bases left unmatched: 12. As DNA, the CDR3 is TGTGCCAGCGGTAAAGCGGGAACCGTGAACAATGAGCAGTTCTTC. It codes for CASGKAGTVNNEQFF.

J is TRBJ1-3 and V is TRBV27; D ambiguous. The V gene lost 5 bases and the J gene lost 0 bases, with 8 bases spanning the gap. Per germline, CDR1 MNHEY and CDR2 SMNVEV (reference sequence). CDR3 size: 14 residues. CDR3 residues: CASSVNPSGNTIYF. CDR3 bases: TGTGCCAGCAGTGTCAATCCCTCTGGAAACACCATATATTTT.

The genes are TRBV5-1 and TRBJ1-6, with 7 bases fitting TRBD1. Per the germline V gene, CDR1 is SGHRS and CDR2 is YFSETQ. Trimming at V came to 5 bases and at J to 8 bases, leaving 16 bases not matched to a gene. The CDR3 is 17 residues long. CDR3 bases: TGCGCCAGCAGGTTACGACAGGGCCGTTTTCCCGATTCACCCCTCCACTTT. Translating it yields CASRLRQGRFPDSPLHF.

The chain joins TRBV7-9 to TRBJ1-1; D is possibly TRBD1 (5 bases). The germline V gene encodes CDR1 SEHNR and CDR2 FQNEAQ (reference sequence). Trimming cost V 3 bases and J 8 bases, with 16 bases left between them. The CDR3 runs to 14 residues. The CDR3 DNA sequence: TGTGCCAGCAGCTTGGCCGCAGGGTCAGCGGAAGCTTTCTTT. This gives the protein CASSLAAGSAEAFF.

The chain has TRBV30 and TRBJ1-6, with D possibly TRBD1 on 6 matching bases. Germline V lookup: CDR1 GTSNPN, CDR2 SVGIG (reference sequence). The CDR3 spans 15 residues. Between the trimmed V and J ends, which lost 5 bases and 6 bases, there was a span of 17 bases. This CDR3 reads CAWRGDTGSNSPLHF. CDR3 nucleotides: TGTGCCTGGCGTGGGGACACAGGGAGTAATTCACCCCTCCACTTT. The variable domain in full, completed from reference TRBV30 and TRBJ1-6, reads SQTIHQWPATLVQPVGSPLSLECTVEGTSNPNLYWYRQAAGRGLQLLFYSVGIGQISSEVPQNLSASRPQDRQFILSSKKLLLSDSGFYLCAWRGDTGSNSPLHFGNGTRLTVT.